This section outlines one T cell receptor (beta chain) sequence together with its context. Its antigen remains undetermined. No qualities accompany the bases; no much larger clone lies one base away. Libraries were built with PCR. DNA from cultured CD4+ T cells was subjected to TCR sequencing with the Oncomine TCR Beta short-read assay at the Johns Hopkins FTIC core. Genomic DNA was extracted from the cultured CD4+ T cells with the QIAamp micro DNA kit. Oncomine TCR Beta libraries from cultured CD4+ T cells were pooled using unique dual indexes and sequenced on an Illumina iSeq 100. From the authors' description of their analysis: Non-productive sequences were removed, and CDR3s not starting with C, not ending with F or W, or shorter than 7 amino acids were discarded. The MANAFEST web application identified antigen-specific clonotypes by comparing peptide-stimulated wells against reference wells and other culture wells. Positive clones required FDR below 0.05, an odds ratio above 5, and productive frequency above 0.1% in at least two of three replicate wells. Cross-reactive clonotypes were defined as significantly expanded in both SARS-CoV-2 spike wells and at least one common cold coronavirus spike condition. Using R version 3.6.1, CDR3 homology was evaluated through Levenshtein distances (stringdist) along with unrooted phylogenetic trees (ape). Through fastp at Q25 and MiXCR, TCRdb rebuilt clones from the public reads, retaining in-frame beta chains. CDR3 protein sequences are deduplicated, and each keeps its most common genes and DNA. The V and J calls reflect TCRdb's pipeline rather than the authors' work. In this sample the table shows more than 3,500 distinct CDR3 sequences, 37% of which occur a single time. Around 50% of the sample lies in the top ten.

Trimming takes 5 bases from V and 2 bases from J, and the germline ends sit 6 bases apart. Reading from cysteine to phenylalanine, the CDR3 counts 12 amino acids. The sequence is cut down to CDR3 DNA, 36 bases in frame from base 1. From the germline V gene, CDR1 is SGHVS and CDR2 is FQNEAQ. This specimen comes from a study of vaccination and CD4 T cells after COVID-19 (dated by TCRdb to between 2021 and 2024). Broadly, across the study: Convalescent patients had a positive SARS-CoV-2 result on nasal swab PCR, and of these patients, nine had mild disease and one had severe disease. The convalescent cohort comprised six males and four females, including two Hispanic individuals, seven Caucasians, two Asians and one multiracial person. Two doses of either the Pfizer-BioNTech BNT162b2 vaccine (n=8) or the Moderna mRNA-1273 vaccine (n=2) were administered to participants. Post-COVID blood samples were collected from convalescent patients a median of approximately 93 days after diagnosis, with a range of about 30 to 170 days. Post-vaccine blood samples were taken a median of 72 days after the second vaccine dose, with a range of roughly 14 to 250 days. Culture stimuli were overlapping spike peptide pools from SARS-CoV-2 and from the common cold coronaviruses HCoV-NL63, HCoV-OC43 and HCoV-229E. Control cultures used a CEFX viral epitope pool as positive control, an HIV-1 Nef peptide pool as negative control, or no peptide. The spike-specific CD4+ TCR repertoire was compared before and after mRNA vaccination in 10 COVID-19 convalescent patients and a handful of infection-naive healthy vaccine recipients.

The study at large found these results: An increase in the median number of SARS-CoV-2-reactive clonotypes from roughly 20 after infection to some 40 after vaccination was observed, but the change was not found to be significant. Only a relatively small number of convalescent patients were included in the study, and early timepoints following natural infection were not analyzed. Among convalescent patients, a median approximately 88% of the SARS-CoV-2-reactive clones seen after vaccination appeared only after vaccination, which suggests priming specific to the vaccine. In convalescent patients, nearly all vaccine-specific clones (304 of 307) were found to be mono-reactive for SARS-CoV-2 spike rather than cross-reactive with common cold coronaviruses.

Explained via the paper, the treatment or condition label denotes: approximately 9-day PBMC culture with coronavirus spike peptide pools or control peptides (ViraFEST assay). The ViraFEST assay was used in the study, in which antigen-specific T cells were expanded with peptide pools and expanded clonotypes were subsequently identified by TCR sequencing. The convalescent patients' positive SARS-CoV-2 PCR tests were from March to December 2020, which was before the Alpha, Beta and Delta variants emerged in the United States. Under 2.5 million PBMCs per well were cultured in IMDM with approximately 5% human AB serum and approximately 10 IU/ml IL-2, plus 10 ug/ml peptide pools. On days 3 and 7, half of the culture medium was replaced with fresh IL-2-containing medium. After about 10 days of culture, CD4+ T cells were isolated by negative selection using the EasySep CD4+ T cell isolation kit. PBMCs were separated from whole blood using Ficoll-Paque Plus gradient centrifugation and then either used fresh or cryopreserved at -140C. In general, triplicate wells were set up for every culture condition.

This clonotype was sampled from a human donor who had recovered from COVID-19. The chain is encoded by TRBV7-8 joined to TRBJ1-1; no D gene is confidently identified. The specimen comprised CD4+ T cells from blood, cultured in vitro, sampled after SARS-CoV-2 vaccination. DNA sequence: TGTGCCAGCAGCCGAATAAACACTGAAGCTTTCTTT. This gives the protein CASSRINTEAFF.